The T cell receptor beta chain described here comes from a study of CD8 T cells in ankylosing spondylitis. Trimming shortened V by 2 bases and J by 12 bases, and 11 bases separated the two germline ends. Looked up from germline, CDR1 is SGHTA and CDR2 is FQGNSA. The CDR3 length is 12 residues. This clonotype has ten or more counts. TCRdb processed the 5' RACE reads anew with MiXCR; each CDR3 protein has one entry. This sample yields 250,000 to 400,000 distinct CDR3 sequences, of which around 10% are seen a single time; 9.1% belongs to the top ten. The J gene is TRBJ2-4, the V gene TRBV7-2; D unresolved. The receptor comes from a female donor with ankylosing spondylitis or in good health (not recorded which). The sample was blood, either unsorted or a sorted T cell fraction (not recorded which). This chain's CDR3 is CASSLLLAAQYF. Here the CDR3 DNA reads TGTGCCAGCAGCTTATTATTGGCGGCTCAGTACTTC. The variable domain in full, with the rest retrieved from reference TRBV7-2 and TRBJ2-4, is GAGVSQSPSNKVTEKGKDVELRCDPISGHTALYWYRQSLGQGLEFLIYFQGNSAPDKSGLPSDRFSAERTGGSVSTLTIQRTQQEDSAVYLCASSLLLAAQYFGAGTRLSVL.